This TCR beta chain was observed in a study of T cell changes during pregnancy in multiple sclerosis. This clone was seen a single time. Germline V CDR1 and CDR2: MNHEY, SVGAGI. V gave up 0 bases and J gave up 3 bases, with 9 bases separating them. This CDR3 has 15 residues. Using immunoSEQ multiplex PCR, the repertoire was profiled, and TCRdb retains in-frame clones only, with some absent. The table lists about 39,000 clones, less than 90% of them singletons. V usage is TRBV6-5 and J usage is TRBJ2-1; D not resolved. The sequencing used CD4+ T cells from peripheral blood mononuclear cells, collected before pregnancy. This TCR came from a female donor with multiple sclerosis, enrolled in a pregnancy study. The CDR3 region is CASSYSGTNYNEQFF. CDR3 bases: TGTGCCAGCAGTTACTCTGGCACAAACTACAATGAGCAGTTCTTC.